Each of the 30 T cell receptor beta chains below was sequenced from the same sample in a study of molecular identifiers for immune sequencing clone quantification (dated 2018 in TCRdb). Receptors were amplified or captured by PCR. The instrument was an Illumina HiSeq 4000. TCRdb took the public reads, trimmed them with fastp at Q25, ran MiXCR for clone calling and kept in-frame beta chains. Records with the same CDR3 protein are collapsed into one entry carrying the most frequent genes and DNA. A total of 400,000 to 600,000 distinct CDR3 sequences appear in this sample, roughly 23% of them only once. Approximately 0.8% of the sample is in the top ten clones. The material sequenced was naive CD8+ T cells from blood, with Jurkat cell RNA spiked in. Sample cell subset or site, as interpreted from the label and publication: FACS-sorted CD8+CD4-CCR7+CD45RA+ naive T cells. These receptors all come from a human donor in good health. Some libraries in this study had Jurkat cell RNA spiked in.

The rearrangement uses TRBV25-1 and TRBJ1-1; D is possibly TRBD1 (5 bases). In germline, CDR1 is MGHDK, CDR2 SYGVNS. The CDR3 has 14 residues. Between the trimmed V and J ends, which lost 7 bases and 5 bases, there was a span of 17 bases. The CDR3 DNA is TGTGCCAGCACTCAGGGACGGGGGTATACTGAAGCTTTCTTT. Residues: CASTQGRGYTEAFF.

As to this clonotype: A much more abundant neighbour one base away suggests this may be a read error. The gene calls are TRBV4-1 and TRBJ2-7, with 7 positions matching TRBD1. CDR1 is MGHRA and CDR2 is YSYEKL in the germline V gene. CDR3 length equals 14 residues. In DNA form, the CDR3 reads TGCACCAGCAGCCAACCGGGACAGAAATACGAGCAGTACTTC. It translates to CTSSQPGQKYEQYF.

This clonotype was detected a few times. The chain carries TRBV3-1 and TRBJ2-7; weak D call: TRBD1 (6 bases). This CDR3 has 14 residues. Germline values: CDR1 LGHDT, CDR2 YNNKEL (reference sequence). The V end lost 4 bases, the J end lost 7 bases, and 17 bases lay between the germline ends. This chain's CDR3 is CASSPEQGSWEQYF. DNA of the CDR3: TGTGCCAGCAGCCCGGAACAGGGCTCTTGGGAGCAGTACTTC.

This clonotype was recorded many times. The rearrangement joins TRBV6-5 to TRBJ2-7, with D possibly matching TRBD1 (6 bases). Trimming removed 2 bases at V and 5 bases at J, with 10 bases between. This CDR3 is built from 13 residues. Germline loops: CDR1 MNHEY, CDR2 SVGAGI. CDR3 nucleotides: TGTGCCAGCAGTTACACCACAGGGAACGAGCAGTACTTC. Amino acid sequence: CASSYTTGNEQYF.

A note on this clonotype: This may stem from a read error, because a much larger clone lies one nucleotide away. The chain couples TRBV5-3 to TRBJ2-3; D might be TRBD1 or TRBD2, each matching 5 bases. TRBV5-3 belongs to the ORF category, with a function that is uncertain. V lost 10 bases, J lost 4 bases, and 16 bases lay in between. The CDR3 sequence is 13 residues long. The CDR3 DNA follows: TGTGCCGGCAGCTTGGGGGTACCAGATACGCAGTATTTT. Encoded protein: CAGSLGVPDTQYF.

In its sample, this clonotype was seen many times. The chain joins TRBV4-1 to TRBJ2-1; a possible D gene is TRBD2 (5 bases). CDR3 length equals 16 residues. V was clipped by 0 bases and J by 2 bases, with 11 bases between them. CDR1 MGHRA and CDR2 YSYEKL come from the germline V gene. The CDR3 loop is CASSQEGYGTYNEQFF. The CDR3 coding sequence is TGCGCCAGCAGCCAAGAAGGATACGGGACCTACAATGAGCAGTTCTTC.

This clonotype has a count of ten or more. V is TRBV4-1 and J is TRBJ2-5; possibly TRBD1 for D (6 bases). The CDR3 is made up of 14 amino acids. Germline-derived CDR1 and CDR2 are MGHRA and YSYEKL. Trimming stripped 4 bases from V and 5 bases from J, with 14 bases between. The CDR3 reads CASSLSGGHETQYF. In DNA form, the CDR3 reads TGCGCCAGCAGCCTCTCTGGGGGCCATGAGACCCAGTACTTC.

As to this clonotype: This may be a read error, as it is one base from a much larger clone. The chain links TRBV28 to TRBJ2-3; D is possibly TRBD2 (6 bases). Germline V lookup: CDR1 MDHEN, CDR2 SYDVKM. The CDR3 loop spans 13 amino acids. V was trimmed by 7 bases and J by 4 bases, leaving 12 bases between them. CDR3: CASTRENADTQYF. The CDR3 DNA sequence: TGTGCCAGCACACGGGAGAACGCAGATACGCAGTATTTT.

In its sample, this clonotype was seen a few times. The rearrangement joins TRBV11-2 to TRBJ2-7, with TRBD2 identical over 8 bases. This CDR3 contains 15 residues. CDR1 is SGHAT and CDR2 is FQNNGV in the germline V gene. Losses at the gene ends were 1 base for V and 3 bases for J; bases not matched to a gene: 5. This CDR3 reads CASSLVSAGGYEQYF. CDR3 nucleotides: TGTGCCAGCAGCTTAGTGTCCGCGGGAGGCTACGAGCAGTACTTC.

This clonotype was picked up many times. The CDR3, as DNA: TGTGCCAGCAGCGAGTCTTGGGGACTAGCGGGGGGTAGCACAGATACGCAGTATTTT. This sequence encodes CASSESWGLAGGSTDTQYF. The chain combines TRBV13 with TRBJ2-3; 15 bases are shared with TRBD2. The CDR3 runs 19 residues. Germline CDR1 is PRHDT and CDR2 is FYEKMQ (reference sequence). V lost 5 bases, J lost 0 bases, and 9 bases stayed unmatched. Complete variable domain (other parts from reference TRBV13 and TRBJ2-3): AAGVIQSPRHLIKEKRETATLKCYPIPRHDTVYWYQQGPGQDPQFLISFYEKMQSDKGSIPDRFSAQQFSDYHSELNMSSLELGDSALYFCASSESWGLAGGSTDTQYFGPGTRLTVL.

As for this clonotype: A read error may account for a junction end that differs from germline. This rearrangement joins TRBV4-1 to TRBJ2-2; 7 nucleotides agree with TRBD2. The germline V gene encodes CDR1 MGHRA and CDR2 YSYEKL. The CDR3 is made up of 17 amino acids. CDR3 loop: CAGSQVGLAVNTGELFF. CDR3 coding DNA: TGCGCCGGCAGCCAAGTCGGGCTAGCGGTAAACACCGGGGAGCTGTTTTTT.

Remarks on this clonotype: A much larger clone differs from this one at a single base, so this may be a read error. This sequence joins TRBV7-9 and TRBJ1-1; 7 bases are a match to TRBD1. Germline-derived CDR1 and CDR2 are SEHNR and FQNEAQ (reference sequence). This CDR3 region has 15 residues. The CDR3 DNA reads as TGTGTCAGCAGCTACGGGGACAGACCCTCTCCTGAGGCTTTCTTT. Amino acid sequence: CVSSYGDRPSPEAFF.

The chain joins TRBV27 to TRBJ1-4; D is unresolved. The CDR3 totals 11 residues. Germline V lookup: CDR1 MNHEY, CDR2 SMNVEV (reference sequence). V lost 4 bases and J lost 10, with 7 bases in between. In nucleotides, the CDR3 is TGTGCCAGCAGTTCGGGCGGAAAACTGTTTTTT. Protein sequence: CASSSGGKLFF. The full variable domain, completed using reference TRBV27 and TRBJ1-4, is EAQVTQNPRYLITVTGKKLTVTCSQNMNHEYMSWYRQDPGLGLRQIYYSMNVEVTDKGDVPEGYKVSRKEKRNFPLILESPSPNQTSLYFCASSSGGKLFFGSGTQLSVL.

This sequence joins TRBV27 and TRBJ2-4, with 8 positions matching TRBD1. CDR1 is MNHEY and CDR2 is SMNVEV in the germline V gene (reference sequence). After removal of 5 bases from V and 3 bases from J, the junction contained 6 bases not matched to a gene. The CDR3 extends over 15 amino acids. CDR3 sequence reads: CASSPTGDSKNIQYF. The DNA of the CDR3 is TGTGCCAGCAGTCCGACAGGGGACAGCAAAAACATTCAGTACTTC.

Points on this clonotype: A junction end diverges from the germline sequence, so it may reflect a read error. The chain recombines TRBV14 with TRBJ2-1; D is undetermined. The CDR3 length is 13 residues. The V gene's germline CDR1 is SGHDN and CDR2 FVKESK. CDR3 residues: CASSQDPHNERFF. As DNA, the CDR3 is TGTGCCAGCAGCCAAGATCCCCACAATGAGCGGTTCTTC.

This clonotype was detected only a few times. The V gene is TRBV6-5, the J gene TRBJ1-6, with D possibly matching TRBD1 (6 bases). The length of the CDR3 is 14 residues. CDR1 MNHEY and CDR2 SVGAGI come from the germline V gene. V lost 6 bases and J lost 8, with 14 bases in between. The CDR3 sequence: CASRGGTNYSPLHF. CDR3 in DNA: TGTGCCAGCAGGGGAGGGACAAACTATTCACCCCTCCACTTT.

About this clonotype itself: The CDR3 ends on some other residue instead of the conserved phenylalanine or tryptophan, so this is likely a read error. V is TRBV30 and J is TRBJ2-2; D perhaps matches TRBD1 (6 bases). CDR1 GTSNPN and CDR2 SVGIG come from the germline V gene (reference sequence). V was shortened by 7 bases and J by 4 bases, with 7 bases between the two germline ends. The CDR3 is 11 residues long. The CDR3 nucleotides read TGTGCCTTGGACAGCACCGGGGAGCTGTTTCTT. Encoded protein: CALDSTGELFL.

The J gene is TRBJ2-5, the V gene TRBV20-1; 9 nucleotides align to TRBD1. Looked up from germline, CDR1 is DFQATT and CDR2 is SNEGSKA (reference sequence). Trimming cost V 3 bases and J 3 bases; bases outside gene matches: 11. CDR3 length equals 16 residues. The CDR3 loop is CSASLRDRELKETQYF. The CDR3 DNA reads TGCAGTGCTAGCCTCCGGGACAGGGAATTAAAAGAGACCCAGTACTTC.

This clonotype was counted ten times or more. The CDR3: CASSAGPGPKTEQFF. In DNA form, the CDR3 reads TGTGCCAGCAGCGCCGGACCGGGACCGAAGACTGAGCAGTTCTTC. The V gene is TRBV9, the J gene TRBJ2-1; D possibly matches TRBD1 or TRBD2 (5 bases each). This CDR3 is built from 15 residues. CDR1 and CDR2 from the germline V gene are SGDLS and YYNGEE. Deletions cut 3 bases from V and 9 bases from J, with 19 bases between.

As concerns this clonotype: It is likely a read error, because the conserved phenylalanine at the end of the CDR3 is missing. The CDR3 is CASSLSGGEQYL. The CDR3 coding sequence is TGTGCCAGCAGCTTGTCGGGGGGAGAGCAGTACCTC. The chain is built from TRBV7-6 and TRBJ2-7; 7 bases line up with TRBD2. The CDR3 is made up of 12 amino acids. CDR1 SGHVS and CDR2 FNYEAQ come from the germline V gene. The V segment lost 3 bases and the J segment 7 bases; nucleotides outside the gene matches: 3.

This clonotype was counted at least ten times. This chain uses TRBV4-3 with TRBJ2-7; tentatively, D is TRBD2 (6 bases). Per germline, CDR1 LGHNA and CDR2 YSLEER. This CDR3 has 14 amino acids. V was trimmed by 0 bases and J by 3 bases, leaving 9 bases between them. The CDR3 nucleotides read TGCGCCAGCAGCCAAGATCTGGGGGGCTACGAGCAGTACTTC. Translation gives CASSQDLGGYEQYF.

This clonotype was counted a few times. The chain couples TRBV9 to TRBJ1-6, with D possibly matching TRBD1 (6 bases). The V end was cut by 0 bases, the J end by 4 bases, with 11 bases between. Germline V gene lookup returns CDR1 SGDLS and CDR2 YYNGEE. This CDR3 has 16 residues. In nucleotides, the CDR3 is TGTGCCAGCAGCGTAGGTGGGGGCGATTATAATTCACCCCTCCACTTT. It encodes CASSVGGGDYNSPLHF.

This clonotype was counted only a few times. The chain couples TRBV7-9 to TRBJ2-7; a possible D gene is TRBD2 (6 bases). CDR1 is SEHNR, CDR2 FQNEAQ, per germline (reference sequence). This CDR3 has 14 residues. Trimming removed 0 bases from V and 3 bases from J, with 9 bases in between. The CDR3: CASSLAHSGYEQYF. The CDR3 nucleotides are TGTGCCAGCAGCTTAGCTCATAGCGGCTACGAGCAGTACTTC.

CDR3 in DNA: TGTGCCAGCAGTCCAAAGGGGTATTACAATTCACCCCTCCACTTT. Its translation is CASSPKGYYNSPLHF. The chain recombines TRBV28 with TRBJ1-6; TRBD1 is a possible D gene (5 bases). V lost 5 bases and J lost 7, with 15 bases in between. The CDR3 covers 15 residues. In germline, CDR1 is MDHEN, CDR2 SYDVKM.

The chain employs TRBV7-6 and TRBJ2-6, with 13 bases matching TRBD2. The CDR3 runs 24 residues. CDR1 SGHVS and CDR2 FNYEAQ come from the germline V gene. V was clipped by 3 bases and J by 3 bases; unmatched bases: 23. This CDR3 is CASSFDSPHRRTSGRGFGANVLTF. Written as DNA, the CDR3 is TGTGCCAGCAGCTTCGACAGCCCCCACCGTCGTACTAGCGGGAGGGGATTTGGGGCCAACGTCCTGACTTTC. The variable domain in full, with the rest retrieved from reference TRBV7-6 and TRBJ2-6, is GAGVSQSPRYKVTKRGQDVALRCDPISGHVSLYWYRQALGQGPEFLTYFNYEAQQDKSGLPNDRFSAERPEGSISTLTIQRTEQRDSAMYRCASSFDSPHRRTSGRGFGANVLTFGAGSRLTVL.

In its sample, this clonotype was seen many times. The chain recombines TRBV7-2 with TRBJ2-7; D remains unclear. The CDR3 runs 11 residues. CDR1 and CDR2 (germline): SGHTA, FQGNSA. V lost 1 base and J lost 10, with 8 bases in between. The chain's CDR3 is CASSLGVVQYF. The CDR3 DNA reads TGTGCCAGCAGCTTAGGAGTAGTCCAGTACTTC.

Note on this clonotype: A much bigger clone sits one base away, suggesting this may be a read error. The V and J genes are TRBV2 and TRBJ1-1; 7 bases line up with TRBD1. Trimming took 11 bases from V and 6 from J; bases not matched to a gene: 12. Germline CDR1 and CDR2: SNHLY and FYNNEI. The CDR3 runs 13 residues. Here the CDR3 DNA reads TGTGCCTGGAAGGACAGGTTCAACGCTGAAGCTTTCTTT. It translates to CAWKDRFNAEAFF.

This clonotype was recorded many times. The rearrangement uses TRBV29-1 and TRBJ2-2; D gene uncertain. Trimming shortened V by 5 bases and J by 6 bases, and 10 bases separated the two germline ends. Germline V gene sequence: CDR1 SQVTM, CDR2 ANQGSEA. The CDR3 is made up of 12 amino acids. The DNA of the CDR3 is TGCAGCGTTTCTGTTCTACCCGGGGAGCTGTTTTTT. The encoded protein is CSVSVLPGELFF.

Ten or more counts support this clonotype. The chain carries TRBV29-1 and TRBJ1-3; D uncertain. Germline loops: CDR1 SQVTM, CDR2 ANQGSEA. This CDR3 is 14 amino acids long. The V end lost 4 bases, the J end lost 1 base, and 11 bases lay between the germline ends. CDR3 residues: CSVVLRGSGNTIYF. For the CDR3, the DNA is TGCAGCGTTGTACTACGGGGATCTGGAAACACCATATATTTT. The variable domain in full, completed from reference TRBV29-1 and TRBJ1-3, reads SAVISQKPSRDICQRGTSLTIQCQVDSQVTMMFWYRQQPGQSLTLIATANQGSEATYESGFVIDKFPISRPNLTFSTLTVSNMSPEDSSIYLCSVVLRGSGNTIYFGEGSWLTVV.

This clonotype was seen a handful of times. A single base separates this from a much larger clone, so it may be a read error. The chain combines TRBV12-3 or TRBV12-4 with TRBJ2-7; possible D gene TRBD2, 6 bases. The V gene lost 8 bases and the J gene lost 2 bases, with 16 bases spanning the gap. The CDR3 length is 14 residues. CDR3 residues: CASGPPGLPYEQYF. CDR3 bases: TGTGCCAGCGGCCCGCCGGGACTGCCCTACGAGCAGTACTTC.